The 27 T cell receptor beta chains presented below share a single source sample, sequenced in a study of blood T cell repertoires in COVID-19. The assay was immunoSEQ multiplex PCR, and TCRdb's table has in-frame clones only and misses some. The sample has approximately 170,000 clones; approximately 80% are singletons. The specimen sequenced was peripheral blood. Every receptor here comes from a woman in her 70s with COVID-19, enrolled during active disease.

The rearrangement joins TRBV11-3 to TRBJ2-7, with 9 bases fitting TRBD1. The V segment lost 4 bases and the J segment 5 bases; nucleotides outside the gene matches: 3. The CDR3 consists of 13 residues. Germline loops: CDR1 SGHNT, CDR2 YENEEA. CDR3 sequence: CASSSGQGDEQYV. The DNA of the CDR3 is TGTGCCAGCAGCTCGGGACAGGGAGACGAGCAGTACGTC.

The chain carries TRBV6-5 and TRBJ1-1; 8 nucleotides match TRBD1. This CDR3 has 15 amino acids. The germline gives CDR1 MNHEY, CDR2 SVGAGI. The J segment lost 4 bases and the V segment lost 2 bases, leaving 6 bases of the junction unmatched. The CDR3 reads CASSYGQGGLTEAFF. The CDR3 bases are TGTGCCAGCAGTTACGGACAGGGTGGCCTCACTGAAGCTTTCTTT.

With respect to this clone: Given a much more abundant clone one base away, this may be a read error. The chain links TRBV7-2 to TRBJ2-5; D might be TRBD2 (5 bases). Germline lookup yields CDR1 SGHTA and CDR2 FQGNSA. CDR3 length equals 12 residues. The germline V and J ends were trimmed by 5 bases and 5 bases, with 9 bases remaining between them. CDR3 residues: CASSPGWETQYF. The DNA for the CDR3 is TGTGCCAGCAGCCCGGGGTGGGAGACCCAGTACTTC.

This clone was seen only a few times. This chain links TRBV24-1 with TRBJ1-2; 7 bases map to TRBD1. From germline, CDR1 is KGHDR and CDR2 SFDVKD. This CDR3 contains 15 residues. The trim removed 2 bases at V and 5 bases at J, leaving 7 bases unmatched. The CDR3 protein is CATSDSWETGYGYTF. CDR3 nucleotide sequence: TGTGCCACCAGTGATTCCTGGGAGACAGGGTATGGCTACACCTTC.

V is TRBV2 and J is TRBJ2-5, with D possibly being TRBD1 (6 bases). CDR1 is SNHLY and CDR2 is FYNNEI in the germline V gene. The CDR3 totals 15 residues. V was clipped by 6 bases and J by 5 bases, with 19 bases between them. CDR3 DNA sequence: TGTGCCAGCAGAGAGTCGACAGGCCTTAGGGAGACCCAGTACTTC. This translates into CASRESTGLRETQYF.

This clone was seen a handful of times. The chain recombines TRBV19 with TRBJ2-1; the match to TRBD1 covers 7 bases. Germline trimming cut 6 bases from V and 6 bases from J; bases unmatched to any gene: 8. The CDR3 consists of 14 residues. The germline V gene has CDR1 LNHDA and CDR2 SQIVND (reference sequence). This chain's CDR3 is CASRLGQVGNEQFF. The CDR3 DNA follows: TGTGCCAGTAGACTTGGACAGGTCGGCAATGAGCAGTTCTTC.

V usage is TRBV18 and J usage is TRBJ1-2; D is ambiguous. The CDR3 is made up of 15 amino acids. The V end was cut by 1 base, the J end by 4 bases, with 13 bases between. Germline loops: CDR1 KGHSH, CDR2 LQKENI. The CDR3, as DNA: TGTGCCAGCTCACCACTCTACGACACTTTCTATGGCTACACCTTC. This sequence encodes CASSPLYDTFYGYTF.

This clone was counted once. The chain carries TRBV6-2 or TRBV6-3 and TRBJ2-1; tentative D call: TRBD1 (6 bases). This CDR3 is 15 amino acids long. V lost 0 bases and J lost 9, with 15 bases in between. Per germline, CDR1 MNHEY and CDR2 SVGEGT. The CDR3 loop reads CASSYSVGAAGEQFF. The CDR3 DNA reads TGTGCCAGCAGTTACTCGGTGGGGGCCGCCGGTGAGCAGTTCTTC.

The rearrangement uses TRBV2 and TRBJ2-7; D gene unclear. Germline assignment: CDR1 SNHLY and CDR2 FYNNEI. Between the trimmed V and J ends, which lost 4 bases and 2 bases, there was a span of 9 bases. The CDR3 sequence is 13 residues long. This CDR3 reads CASSVPGTYEQYV. The CDR3 nucleotides are TGTGCCAGCAGTGTGCCAGGAACCTACGAGCAGTACGTC.

The chain combines TRBV28 with TRBJ2-2; TRBD2 aligns across 15 bases. CDR1 MDHEN and CDR2 SYDVKM come from the germline V gene. The ends lost 6 bases at V and 5 bases at J; junction bases unmatched: 4. The CDR3 is 16 amino acids. CDR3 amino acids: CASSWTSGGGTGELFF. The DNA of the CDR3 is TGTGCCAGCAGCTGGACTAGCGGGGGGGGAACCGGGGAGCTGTTTTTT.

The rearrangement uses TRBV5-4 and TRBJ2-3; 11 bases fit TRBD2. The trim removed 6 bases at V and 0 bases at J, leaving 6 bases unmatched. Per the germline V gene, CDR1 is SGHNT and CDR2 is YYREEE (reference sequence). The CDR3 is 16 residues long. The CDR3 nucleotides read TGTGCCAGCACCCTGACTAGCGGGGTTAGCACAGATACGCAGTATTTT. Protein product: CASTLTSGVSTDTQYF.

This chain links TRBV27 with TRBJ2-7; 7 bases fit TRBD1. CDR1 and CDR2 (germline): MNHEY, SMNVEV (reference sequence). J was trimmed by 2 bases and V by 3 bases; bases with no gene match: 7. The CDR3 is 15 residues long. CDR3 in DNA: TGTGCCAGCAGTTTGAGGGGGCTCGGTCCCTACGAGCAGTACGTC. This translates into CASSLRGLGPYEQYV.

This chain links TRBV27 with TRBJ2-1; no definite D call. This CDR3 has 12 amino acids. V dropped 3 bases and J dropped 5 bases, with 5 bases sitting between them. Germline values: CDR1 MNHEY, CDR2 SMNVEV (reference sequence). The DNA for the CDR3 is TGTGCCAGCAGTTTCCCTGACAATGAGCAGTTCTTC. It specifies CASSFPDNEQFF.

The chain joins TRBV2 to TRBJ2-7, with D tentatively TRBD2 (6 bases). The germline V gene has CDR1 SNHLY and CDR2 FYNNEI. The CDR3 length is 13 residues. Trimming cost V 6 bases and J 0 bases, with 9 bases left between them. The CDR3 here is CASSGSASYEQYF. The CDR3 DNA follows: TGTGCCAGCAGCGGGAGTGCCTCCTACGAGCAGTACTTC.

The chain has TRBV6-5 and TRBJ2-5; D possibly corresponds to TRBD1 (8 bases). Trimming cost V 7 bases and J 4 bases, with 19 bases left between them. Per the germline V gene, CDR1 is MNHEY and CDR2 is SVGAGI. The CDR3 is made up of 15 amino acids. The CDR3 DNA sequence: TGTGCCAGCACCCTTTTACAGGGGGAGGGAGAGACCCAGTACTTC. It codes for CASTLLQGEGETQYF.

CDR3 nucleotides: TGTGCCAGCAGCCACACGGACTATTCTGGAAACACCATATATTTT. Its translation: CASSHTDYSGNTIYF. The chain recombines TRBV3-1 (or the pseudogene TRBV3-2) with TRBJ1-3; D gene uncertain. The V gene's germline CDR1 is LGHDT and CDR2 YNNKEL (reference sequence). This CDR3 comprises 15 residues. With 3 bases removed from V and 1 base from J, the gap between germline ends came to 10 bases.

The rearrangement joins TRBV6-1 to TRBJ1-6; D remains ambiguous. Germline CDR1 reads MNHNS; CDR2 reads SASEGT. The germline V and J ends were trimmed by 3 bases and 8 bases, with 11 bases remaining between them. The CDR3 covers 14 residues. CDR3 residues: CASSDAGIDSPLHF. The CDR3 nucleotides read TGTGCCAGCAGTGACGCGGGGATAGATTCACCCCTCCACTTT.

J is TRBJ1-1 and V is TRBV6-2 or TRBV6-3; weak D call: TRBD1 (5 bases). The V and J ends lost 5 bases and 3 bases respectively, with 10 bases between them. Germline CDR1 reads MNHEY; CDR2 reads SVGEGT. The CDR3 runs 13 residues. The CDR3 DNA reads TGTGCCAGCAGTCGACAGACACACACTGAAGCTTTCTTT. This translates into CASSRQTHTEAFF.

The J gene is TRBJ1-3, the V gene TRBV11-3, with a tentative D call TRBD1 (6 bases). The length of the CDR3 is 15 residues. V lost 5 bases and J lost 0, with 11 bases in between. In germline, CDR1 is SGHNT, CDR2 YENEEA. The chain's CDR3 is CASSQNRASGNTIYF. CDR3 DNA sequence: TGTGCCAGCAGCCAGAACAGGGCCTCTGGAAACACCATATATTTT.

The genes are TRBV5-4 and TRBJ1-6, with TRBD1 identical over 8 bases. The junction had 3 bases not matched to a gene; V was cut back by 4 bases and J by 12 bases. This CDR3 has 12 amino acids. CDR1 is SGHNT, CDR2 YYREEE, per germline (reference sequence). CDR3 bases: TGTGCCAGCAGCACCGACAGGGGACCCCTCCACTTT. Translated, it gives CASSTDRGPLHF.

As concerns this clone: An end of the junction does not agree with germline; a read error may underlie this. V usage is TRBV7-7 and J usage is TRBJ2-2, with TRBD2 matching over 9 bases. Per the germline V gene, CDR1 is SSHAT and CDR2 is FNYEAQ (reference sequence). CDR3 size: 16 residues. DNA of the CDR3: TGTGCTAGCAGCTCTGTGACTAGCGGGAACACCGGGGAGCTGTTTTTT. Translated: CASSSVTSGNTGELFF.

The gene calls are TRBV30 and TRBJ2-7; D uncertain. V lost 1 base to trimming and J lost 4 bases, with 17 bases between them. The CDR3 sequence is 15 residues long. Germline V gene sequence: CDR1 GTSNPN, CDR2 SVGIG (reference sequence). CDR3: CAWSGASRPLYEQYF. The DNA of the CDR3 is TGTGCCTGGAGTGGCGCTTCCCGCCCCCTATACGAGCAGTACTTC.

The chain recombines TRBV6-6 with TRBJ1-1; 10 bases fit TRBD1. Germline trimming cut 5 bases from V and 5 bases from J; bases unmatched to any gene: 11. The CDR3 is 16 amino acids. CDR1 and CDR2 (germline): MNHNY, SVGAGI (reference sequence). CDR3 DNA: TGTGCCAGCAGTCGACCGAAGGACAGGGGGGAGACTGAAGCTTTCTTT. Amino acid sequence: CASSRPKDRGETEAFF.

The genes are TRBV18 and TRBJ1-3, with TRBD1 as a possible D gene (5 bases). This CDR3 spans 14 amino acids. Germline V gene lookup returns CDR1 KGHSH and CDR2 LQKENI. V dropped 8 bases and J dropped 4 bases, with 15 bases sitting between them. The CDR3 nucleotides read TGTGCCAGCCGATTAGGAGGGGAAGGAAACACCATATATTTT. It codes for CASRLGGEGNTIYF. The full variable domain, completed using reference TRBV18 and TRBJ1-3, is NAGVMQNPRHLVRRRGQEARLRCSPMKGHSHVYWYRQLPEEGLKFMVYLQKENIIDESGMPKERFSAEFPKEGPSILRIQQVVRGDSAAYFCASRLGGEGNTIYFGEGSWLTVV.

The rearrangement joins TRBV28 to TRBJ2-5; 9 bases fit TRBD2. CDR1 is MDHEN, CDR2 SYDVKM, per germline. J lost 4 bases, V lost 3 bases, and 6 bases had no gene match. The CDR3 consists of 15 residues. CDR3 DNA: TGTGCCAGCAGTTTGTCTAGCGGGGCTCCAGAGACCCAGTACTTC. Translating it yields CASSLSSGAPETQYF.

This clone was seen only once. This same CDR3 is encoded by further DNA sequences in the sample. The chain uses TRBV27 and TRBJ1-5; unclear D gene. The V gene lost 5 bases and the J gene lost 3 bases, with 8 bases spanning the gap. Germline CDR1 reads MNHEY; CDR2 reads SMNVEV (reference sequence). The CDR3 totals 13 residues. As DNA, the CDR3 is TGTGCCAGCAGTCCCGGAGTCAATCAGCCCCAGCATTTT. Translation: CASSPGVNQPQHF.

The chain uses TRBV29-1 and TRBJ1-1; 7 nucleotides match TRBD1. The CDR3 consists of 13 residues. In germline, CDR1 is SQVTM, CDR2 ANQGSEA. J was trimmed by 4 bases and V by 4 bases; bases with no gene match: 6. CDR3 bases: TGCAGCGTTGGGCCCAGGGGGAGCACTGAAGCTTTCTTT. This gives the protein CSVGPRGSTEAFF.